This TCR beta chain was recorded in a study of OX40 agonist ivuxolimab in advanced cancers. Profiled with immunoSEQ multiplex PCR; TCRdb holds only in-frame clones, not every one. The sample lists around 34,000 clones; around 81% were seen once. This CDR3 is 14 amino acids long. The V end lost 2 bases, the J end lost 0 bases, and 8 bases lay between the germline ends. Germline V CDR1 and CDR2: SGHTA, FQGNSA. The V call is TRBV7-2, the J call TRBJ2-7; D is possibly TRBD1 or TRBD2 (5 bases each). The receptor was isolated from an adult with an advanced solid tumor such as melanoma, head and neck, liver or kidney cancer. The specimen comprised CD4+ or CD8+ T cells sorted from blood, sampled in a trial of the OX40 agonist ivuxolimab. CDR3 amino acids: CASSLTGPSYEQYF. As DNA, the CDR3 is TGTGCCAGCAGCTTAACGGGGCCCTCCTACGAGCAGTACTTC.